This T cell receptor beta chain was captured by sequencing in a study of shared clonotypes between healthy human individuals (dated by TCRdb to the early 2020s). At the level of the whole study: The cohort included a few men and a couple of women between 18 and 49 years of age. Each donor's leukapheresis produced roughly between roughly 0.9 and 9 billion PBMCs. To increase sequencing depth and limit assay-specific biases, different laboratories used diverse techniques to prepare libraries and sequence TCR repertoires. To estimate repertoire size and how much clonotype sharing occurs between individuals, the study deeply sequenced the blood TCR repertoires of five healthy adults. For each donor, CD4 naive and CD4 memory were each given three plates, CD8 naive was given two plates, and CD8 memory was given one plate.

Taken from cysteine to phenylalanine, the CDR3 has 13 residues. The entry retains the CDR3 DNA only, 39 bases that are in frame from base 1. In the germline V gene, CDR1 corresponds to KGHSH and CDR2 to LQKENI. V lost 8 bases and J lost 5 bases; the stretch between them is 13 bases long. The paper as a whole reports these results and caveats: Because the study included a small number of donors, the genetic and exposure-history diversity represented was limited. Compared with non-shared clonotypes, the clonotypes found in all four sorted-subset donors had higher generation probabilities. Naive subsets generally had larger estimated clonotype richness than memory subsets did. Incomplete sequencing was indicated by rarefaction of sorted-subset datasets, despite the large sequencing depth. When a handful of donors were compared, the shared fraction of clonotypes was around 5.1% for naive CD4, roughly 3.3% for naive CD8, roughly 2.3% for memory CD4, and less than 0.45% for memory CD8. Based on pairwise subsampling, the degree of clonotype sharing among donors was expected to be affected by sequencing depth. Sampling was restricted to blood, and TCR repertoires in tissue are likely to differ from TCR repertoires in blood.

Donors were healthy HIV-negative adults with no recently reported acute infections or vaccinations. Every donor was a Caucasian adult living in Nashville, Tennessee, USA. CD4+ T cells were enriched by magnetic negative selection, after which naive cells were positively selected on CD45RA and the negative fraction was taken as the memory subset. Blood was collected by leukapheresis, and PBMCs were isolated by Ficoll-Histopaque density gradient centrifugation and then cryopreserved in liquid nitrogen vapor phase. Analytical flow cytometry was used to check the purity and quantity of every magnetically sorted T cell population. Genomic DNA was isolated from every sorted fraction and measured by UV absorbance on a Nanodrop 2000c. A remark on this clone: Its antigen is currently not known. Base qualities are not at hand, and no much larger clone is one base apart.

TCR CDR3 regions were amplified from genomic DNA by multiplex PCR using the deep immunoSEQ assay. For each cell subset, the extracted genomic DNA was distributed evenly across all wells of several immunoSEQ 96-well plates, and each plate served as one replicate. Each replicate PCR for sorted subsets received around 200 ng genomic DNA, equal to roughly 29,000 T cell genomes. Purified libraries were measured with a Qubit 3.0 fluorometer, size-checked on a Bioanalyzer 2100, and measured again with the KAPA Library Quantification kit. Every immunoSEQ 96-well plate was sequenced on a dedicated single-read 150-cycle Illumina NextSeq 550 flow cell. In the original analysis: Because only junctional sequences without quality scores were contained in the immunoSEQ output, filtering matching that applied to full-length reads could not be performed. To assign V/J genes and CDR3, sequences were annotated using PyIR, a Python wrapper for IgBLAST v1.9, with IMGT germline references. Reads with weak V/J assignments (E-value above 1e-6), missing CDR3, stop codons, out-of-frame junctions, or ambiguous translated residues were removed. A V3J clonotype was defined by an identical inferred V gene, J gene, and CDR3 amino acid sequence. Percentage overlap between repertoires was computed as shared unique clonotypes divided by the size of the smaller repertoire. Richness of each repertoire was evaluated using RTK rarefaction, the Chao1 estimator, and Recon v2.1 estimates of unobserved clonotypes. OLGA was used to compute generation probabilities for all TCRbeta clonotypes that the gDNA method yielded from a few donors. TCRdb provides this immuneACCESS table in a form limited to in-frame rearrangements. Some clones are lacking; in checked studies, under half of them reflect an unresolved V gene, and why the rest are absent is not known. Clone size and the V and J calls come from that table; the DNA yielded D and trimming. This sample is represented by about 2 million clones; roughly 96% of them were singletons. 0.1% to 0.15% of the sample comes from the top ten.

The chain uses TRBV18 and TRBJ1-5; no D gene can be assigned with confidence. The sequence was collected from a man between 18 and 29 years old in good health. Sequencing used naive CD4+ T cells sorted from blood. The cell subset or site label of this sample denotes: CD45RA+ positively selected. CDR3 reads: CASAYGVDQPQHF. The DNA sequence follows: TGTGCCAGCGCCTACGGGGTGGATCAGCCCCAGCATTTT.